These 22 T cell receptor beta chains share one sample of origin, sequenced in a study of blood T cell repertoires in COVID-19. Sequencing used immunoSEQ multiplex PCR; TCRdb keeps in-frame clones, though not all of them. The table lists over 250,000 clones, around four fifths of them singletons. Sample: peripheral blood. The receptors here all came from a woman between 50 and 59 years old who had recovered from COVID-19.

V gene TRBV7-9 combines with J gene TRBJ2-1; 7 bases align to TRBD2. The germline gives CDR1 SEHNR, CDR2 FQNEAQ (reference sequence). V lost 1 base to trimming and J lost 1 base; unmatched junction nucleotides: 4. The CDR3 has 16 residues. CDR3 sequence (DNA): TGTGCCAGCAGCTTAGGTGGGACTAAATCCTACAATGAGCAGTTCTTC. This encodes CASSLGGTKSYNEQFF.

There are a few counts of this clone. The same CDR3 is also encoded by other DNA sequences in this sample. The rearrangement uses TRBV5-5 and TRBJ1-5; 9 bases map to TRBD1. V dropped 5 bases and J dropped 7; count of bases not matched to a gene: 7. Germline V lookup: CDR1 SGHKS, CDR2 YYEKEE (reference sequence). The CDR3 runs to 14 residues. The CDR3 region is CASSRTGVRQPQHF. The CDR3, as DNA: TGTGCCAGCAGTCGGACAGGGGTTCGGCAGCCCCAGCATTTT.

As DNA, the CDR3 is TGTGCCACCAGCAGAGTAGCGGGAGCCTATGGCTACACCTTC. Residues: CATSRVAGAYGYTF. The V and J genes are TRBV15 and TRBJ1-2; no clear D gene. Trimming took 1 base from V and 4 from J, leaving 10 bases between them. The germline V gene encodes CDR1 LNHNV and CDR2 YYDKDF (reference sequence). The CDR3 is 14 amino acids.

The gene calls are TRBV7-2 and TRBJ1-4; 7 bases align to TRBD1. This CDR3 is built from 18 residues. Per the germline V gene, CDR1 is SGHTA and CDR2 is FQGNSA. V shed 4 bases and J 4 bases; nucleotides not matched to a gene: 15. The CDR3 protein is CASSSPQGKTAYNEKLFF. The CDR3 nucleotides read TGTGCCAGCAGCTCCCCACAGGGGAAAACGGCCTATAATGAAAAACTGTTTTTT.

With respect to this clone: This sample also contains other DNA sequences that code for the same CDR3. The chain joins TRBV12-5 to TRBJ1-2; 7 positions agree with TRBD1. The CDR3 is 13 amino acids. The germline gives CDR1 LGHNT, CDR2 FRNRAP. The J segment lost 4 bases and the V segment lost 5 bases, leaving 4 bases of the junction unmatched. CDR3 protein: CASGRDSSYGYTF. The CDR3 nucleotides are TGTGCTAGTGGTCGGGACAGCTCCTATGGCTACACCTTC.

The genes are TRBV4-1 and TRBJ1-6; a weak D match, TRBD1 (6 bases). CDR3 length equals 16 residues. Trimming removed 5 bases from V and 7 bases from J, with 18 bases in between. CDR1 and CDR2 (germline): MGHRA, YSYEKL. The CDR3 sequence is CASSLPPNDRNSPLHF. The DNA of the CDR3 is TGCGCCAGCAGCTTACCCCCCAATGACAGGAATTCACCCCTCCACTTT.

V usage is TRBV7-9 and J usage is TRBJ1-2; 7 bases are shared with TRBD1. V was clipped by 3 bases and J by 7 bases; unmatched bases: 5. This CDR3 has 13 residues. Germline loops: CDR1 SEHNR, CDR2 FQNEAQ (reference sequence). The DNA of the CDR3 is TGTGCCAGCAGCTTGGACAGGATAGTTGGCTACACCTTC. Translating it yields CASSLDRIVGYTF.

J is TRBJ2-2 and V is TRBV15; a possible D gene is TRBD2 (6 bases). Germline V gene lookup returns CDR1 LNHNV and CDR2 YYDKDF (reference sequence). The CDR3 extends over 16 amino acids. V lost 6 bases and J 1 base, leaving 15 bases between the germline ends. Here the CDR3 reads CATSSLGEENTGELFF. CDR3 DNA: TGTGCCACCAGTTCCTTAGGGGAGGAGAACACCGGGGAGCTGTTTTTT.

This clone occurred a few times. The chain uses TRBV18 and TRBJ1-5; D not certain. CDR3 length equals 14 residues. The germline gives CDR1 KGHSH, CDR2 LQKENI. V was cut by 1 base and J by 13 bases, with 17 bases left in between. CDR3 loop: CASSPLDSVPLQHF. CDR3 sequence (DNA): TGTGCCAGCTCACCACTCGACTCGGTGCCTCTTCAGCATTTT.

This clone was recorded only once. The chain couples TRBV28 to TRBJ1-5; TRBD1 is a possible D gene (5 bases). CDR3 length equals 19 residues. Trimming left V 4 bases short and J 2 bases short, with 24 bases between. From germline, CDR1 is MDHEN and CDR2 SYDVKM. DNA for the CDR3: TGTGCCAGCAGTTCCAATACCTTCCGGGTCAGGGAGGGCAATCAGCCCCAGCATTTT. It specifies CASSSNTFRVREGNQPQHF.

The genes are TRBV28 and TRBJ2-7; TRBD1 matches at 7 bases. Germline V gene lookup returns CDR1 MDHEN and CDR2 SYDVKM. This CDR3 is 12 amino acids long. V lost 6 bases and J lost 5; bases outside the gene matches: 4. CDR3 sequence (DNA): TGTGCCAGCAGAGACAGGGTCGACGAGCAGTACTTC. Translated: CASRDRVDEQYF. The whole variable domain, filled in from reference TRBV28 and TRBJ2-7, reads DVKVTQSSRYLVKRTGEKVFLECVQDMDHENMFWYRQDPGLGLRLIYFSYDVKMKEKGDIPEGYSVSREKKERFSLILESASTNQTSMYLCASRDRVDEQYFGPGTRLTVT.

This clone was recorded a few times. The DNA for the CDR3 is TGTGCCAGCGGACAGAGTAGCAATCAGCCCCAGCATTTT. Protein: CASGQSSNQPQHF. The rearrangement joins TRBV7-9 to TRBJ1-5, with D maybe TRBD1 (6 bases). V lost 8 bases, J lost 0 bases, and 8 bases lay in between. CDR1 is SEHNR, CDR2 FQNEAQ, per germline (reference sequence). This CDR3 has 13 residues.

J is TRBJ1-5 and V is TRBV11-3; 9 bases match TRBD1. CDR1 and CDR2 (germline): SGHNT, YENEEA. J lost 5 bases, V lost 5 bases, and 10 bases had no gene match. CDR3 size: 16 residues. CDR3: CASSPGTGRTHQPQHF. The CDR3 DNA sequence: TGTGCCAGCAGCCCAGGGACAGGGAGGACCCATCAGCCCCAGCATTTT.

The V call is TRBV24-1, the J call TRBJ2-2; 14 bases agree with TRBD2. J gave up 6 bases and V 3 bases, and 11 bases lay outside the gene matches. The CDR3 sequence is 19 residues long. The germline gives CDR1 KGHDR, CDR2 SFDVKD. CDR3 DNA: TGTGCCACCAGTGATAATCGAGCGACTAGCGGGGGGGTATCCGGGGAGCTGTTTTTT. This translates into CATSDNRATSGGVSGELFF.

The V and J genes are TRBV29-1 and TRBJ1-1, with unresolved D. The germline CDR1 and CDR2 sequences are SQVTM and ANQGSEA. The CDR3 loop spans 13 amino acids. Between the trimmed V and J ends, which lost 4 bases and 0 bases, there was a span of 9 bases. CDR3 in DNA: TGCAGCGTTGGGAGAAGAATGAACACTGAAGCTTTCTTT. Protein sequence: CSVGRRMNTEAFF.

The chain has TRBV4-3 and TRBJ1-6, with no clear D. The germline V gene has CDR1 LGHNA and CDR2 YSLEER. This CDR3 is 16 amino acids long. The V gene lost 0 bases and the J gene lost 7 bases, with 13 bases spanning the gap. CDR3 DNA sequence: TGCGCCAGCAGCCAAGAACCTGTGGGCAGAAATTCACCCCTCCACTTT. Protein product: CASSQEPVGRNSPLHF.

This chain joins TRBV7-2 and TRBJ2-7; 8 nucleotides match TRBD2. This CDR3 is 15 amino acids long. Germline CDR1 reads SGHTA; CDR2 reads FQGNSA. Trimming cost V 1 base and J 7 bases; bases outside gene matches: 9. CDR3 coding DNA: TGTGCCAGCAGCTTAGTATTTGGCGGGGGGACTGAGCAGTACTTC. Residues: CASSLVFGGGTEQYF.

The chain combines TRBV28 with TRBJ2-7; TRBD2 agrees at 9 bases. The ends lost 5 bases at V and 0 bases at J; junction bases unmatched: 8. The CDR3 covers 16 residues. Looked up from germline, CDR1 is MDHEN and CDR2 is SYDVKM. CDR3 residues: CASSTPTSGFSYEQYF. CDR3 DNA sequence: TGTGCCAGCAGTACGCCGACTAGCGGTTTCTCCTACGAGCAGTACTTC.

The chain links TRBV25-1 to TRBJ2-3; possibly TRBD1 for D (6 bases). Germline CDR1 is MGHDK and CDR2 is SYGVNS. The CDR3 loop spans 15 amino acids. The V end lost 7 bases, the J end lost 0 bases, and 14 bases lay between the germline ends. The CDR3 DNA reads as TGTGCCAGCACAACAGGGTTAGTTAGCACAGATACGCAGTATTTT. As protein: CASTTGLVSTDTQYF.

This sequence joins TRBV7-3 and TRBJ1-5; a weak D match, TRBD1 (5 bases). V lost 1 base, J lost 0 bases, and 16 bases lay in between. The CDR3 is 18 amino acids. Germline CDR1 SGHTA, CDR2 FQGTGA. This CDR3 is CASSLKGIGHLSNQPQHF. In nucleotides, the CDR3 is TGTGCCAGCAGCTTAAAAGGGATAGGACACCTTAGCAATCAGCCCCAGCATTTT. Supplemented by reference TRBV7-3 and TRBJ1-5, the full variable domain reads GAGVSQTPSNKVTEKGKYVELRCDPISGHTALYWYRQSLGQGPEFLIYFQGTGAADDSGLPNDRFFAVRPEGSVSTLKIQRTERGDSAVYLCASSLKGIGHLSNQPQHFGDGTRLSIL.

The chain carries TRBV5-1 and TRBJ2-1; maybe TRBD2 (6 bases). V dropped 4 bases and J dropped 6 bases, with 17 bases sitting between them. CDR3 length: 15 amino acids. Germline values: CDR1 SGHRS, CDR2 YFSETQ. The CDR3: CASSPTGLSLNEQFF. CDR3 DNA sequence: TGCGCCAGCAGCCCGACCGGACTATCCCTCAATGAGCAGTTCTTC.

A few counts support this clone. The rearrangement links TRBV9 to TRBJ1-2; the match to TRBD1 covers 10 bases. The germline gives CDR1 SGDLS, CDR2 YYNGEE. Losses at the gene ends were 2 bases for V and 8 bases for J; bases not matched to a gene: 9. There are 15 residues in the CDR3. For the CDR3, the DNA is TGTGCCAGCAGCGTTTGGGTCGACAGGGGGCGCGGCTACACCTTC. Its translation: CASSVWVDRGRGYTF.